This TCR beta chain appears in the sequencing data of a study of blood T cell repertoires in COVID-19. Study-wide background: Acute and convalescent COVID-19 samples came from the United States, Italy and Spain. T cells, B-cell-depleted T cells, or PBMCs supplied cDNA or gDNA.

The Seattle site enrolled patients during active infection and followed them longitudinally. In the study's own analysis: Nucleated cell counts were estimated from reference gene primer amplification. Profiling relied on immunoSEQ multiplex PCR, and the TCRdb table lists in-frame clones only, not all of them. The V and J calls and clone size come from that table; D and trimming were worked out from the DNA. The table records approximately 250,000 clones, around nine tenths of them present only once. The CDR3 contains 14 residues. Trimming cost V 2 bases and J 2 bases; bases outside gene matches: 1. CDR1 and CDR2 from the germline V gene are SGHRS and YFSETQ.

The source is a man in his thirties or forties with COVID-19, enrolled during active disease. The V gene is TRBV5-1, the J gene TRBJ1-3, with 7 bases fitting TRBD1. Sequenced input: peripheral blood. DNA of the CDR3: TGCGCCAGCAGCTTAACAGGGGCTGGAAACACCATATATTTT. It specifies CASSLTGAGNTIYF.